The 29 T cell receptor beta chains reported below all come from one sample, sequenced in a study of PD-L1 blockade in urothelial cancer. The time point denotes: pretreatment peripheral blood. Some clones are missing from TCRdb's copy, which holds only in-frame ones; the method was immunoSEQ multiplex PCR. Among more than 45,000 clones listed, roughly 80% were seen once. The starting material was PBMCs, obtained around atezolizumab (anti-PD-L1) treatment. The receptors originated from a man in his 70s with urothelial cancer.

This chain connects TRBV7-9 to TRBJ1-1; tentatively, D is TRBD1 (6 bases). CDR3 size: 15 residues. V was pared by 0 bases and J by 2 bases, with 10 bases between. Germline assignment: CDR1 SEHNR and CDR2 FQNEAQ (reference sequence). CDR3 in DNA: TGTGCCAGCAGCTTAGCCGGGACACTTAACACTGAAGCTTTCTTT. It is translated as CASSLAGTLNTEAFF.

The J gene is TRBJ1-5, the V gene TRBV6-6; 8 bases match TRBD1. CDR3 length: 16 residues. Germline values: CDR1 MNHNY, CDR2 SVGAGI (reference sequence). Unmatched junction bases numbered 7, after V lost 4 bases and J lost 2 bases. The CDR3 DNA reads as TGTGCCAGCAGTTCCGCCATGACAGGGGGCAATCAGCCCCAGCATTTT. This sequence encodes CASSSAMTGGNQPQHF.

This clone was recorded only once. The gene calls are TRBV5-1 and TRBJ1-1; 8 positions agree with TRBD1. This CDR3 is built from 13 residues. In germline, CDR1 is SGHRS, CDR2 YFSETQ. J was trimmed by 5 bases and V by 5 bases; bases with no gene match: 5. The CDR3 bases are TGCGCCAGCAGGACCGACAGGGGAACTGAAGCTTTCTTT. Its translation is CASRTDRGTEAFF.

The chain has TRBV28 and TRBJ1-1; no clear D gene. CDR1 and CDR2 (germline): MDHEN, SYDVKM. Trimming removed 5 bases from V and 11 bases from J, with 15 bases in between. The CDR3 sequence is 12 residues long. In DNA, the CDR3 is TGTGCCAGCAGTCCCCGGGAGAGAATGGCTTTCTTT. As protein: CASSPRERMAFF.

There are a few counts of this clone. V is TRBV4-2 and J is TRBJ2-2, with TRBD2 matching over 7 bases. V gave up 1 base and J gave up 7 bases; unmatched junction bases: 6. CDR3 size: 15 residues. Germline V lookup: CDR1 LGHNA, CDR2 YNFKEQ. Here the CDR3 reads CASSQAGLGVGELFF. The DNA of the CDR3 is TGTGCCAGCAGCCAAGCCGGACTAGGAGTCGGGGAGCTGTTTTTT.

The gene calls are TRBV2 and TRBJ2-1; possible D gene TRBD1, 6 bases. The germline CDR1 and CDR2 sequences are SNHLY and FYNNEI. This CDR3 has 15 amino acids. The V and J ends lost 3 bases and 0 bases respectively, with 9 bases between them. The CDR3 bases are TGTGCCAGCAGTGATGCAGGGGCCTCCTACAATGAGCAGTTCTTC. It encodes CASSDAGASYNEQFF.

CDR3 bases: TGTGCCACCGGTCATTCCGGGACAGCCCTCTATGGCTACACCTTC. Translation: CATGHSGTALYGYTF. The chain joins TRBV19 to TRBJ1-2; 7 nucleotides line up with TRBD1. V gave up 10 bases and J gave up 4 bases; unmatched junction bases: 15. The CDR3 totals 15 residues. Per germline, CDR1 LNHDA and CDR2 SQIVND (reference sequence).

The sample holds a few counts of this clone. V gene TRBV9 combines with J gene TRBJ1-1; D may be TRBD1 (6 bases). The V gene lost 0 bases and the J gene lost 1 base, with 7 bases spanning the gap. The V gene's germline CDR1 is SGDLS and CDR2 YYNGEE. The CDR3 sequence is 14 residues long. This CDR3 is CASSVAQGNTEAFF. In DNA, the CDR3 is TGTGCCAGCAGCGTAGCACAGGGGAACACTGAAGCTTTCTTT.

The chain is built from TRBV5-5 and TRBJ1-1, with TRBD1 identical over 7 bases. Germline V lookup: CDR1 SGHKS, CDR2 YYEKEE (reference sequence). The V and J ends lost 4 bases and 5 bases, in that order; junction bases with no gene match: 11. The CDR3 sequence is 15 residues long. CDR3 sequence (DNA): TGTGCCAGCAGCGTGGTTCCAGGGGGAGGAACTGAAGCTTTCTTT. Translating gives CASSVVPGGGTEAFF.

This clone is judged medium-sized (0.01 to 0.1%). The chain links TRBV4-1 to TRBJ1-1; D is undetermined. The CDR3 runs 16 residues. V was clipped by 4 bases and J by 1 base, with 16 bases between them. Germline V CDR1 and CDR2: MGHRA, YSYEKL. The CDR3 DNA follows: TGCGCCAGCAGCCCAATCGGACGGGAACCGAACACTGAAGCTTTCTTT. It translates to CASSPIGREPNTEAFF.

This clone was detected only once. V usage is TRBV28 and J usage is TRBJ2-7, with D tentatively TRBD2 (6 bases). This CDR3 region has 15 residues. Germline CDR1 MDHEN, CDR2 SYDVKM. The ends were cut back, 6 bases at V and 0 bases at J, with 15 bases in the middle. Written as DNA, the CDR3 is TGTGCCAGCAGAGCCTGGGGGGAGAGCTCCTACGAGCAGTACTTC. Its protein is CASRAWGESSYEQYF.

The rearrangement uses TRBV11-2 and TRBJ2-3; possible D gene TRBD2, 5 bases. CDR1 and CDR2 from the germline V gene are SGHAT and FQNNGV. The CDR3 extends over 18 amino acids. With 5 bases removed from V and 3 bases from J, the gap between germline ends came to 24 bases. Here the CDR3 DNA reads TGTGCCAGCAGCCTAAGGCCCGGGGAGCGGAGCAGAACAGATACGCAGTATTTT. Its protein product is CASSLRPGERSRTDTQYF.

The chain links TRBV6-5 to TRBJ1-1; maybe TRBD1 (6 bases). Germline CDR1 reads MNHEY; CDR2 reads SVGAGI. This CDR3 has 14 residues. The ends were cut back, 0 bases at V and 5 bases at J, with 10 bases in the middle. The CDR3 loop reads CASSYSQGNTEAFF. The CDR3 DNA follows: TGTGCCAGCAGTTACTCACAGGGAAATACTGAAGCTTTCTTT.

This clone was seen more than once but under ten times. J is TRBJ2-7 and V is TRBV21-1; TRBD2, as called in the table, went unchecked against the DNA. TRBV21-1 is given as a pseudogene. The CDR3 contains 12 residues. CDR3 sequence (DNA): TGTGCCAGCACGACTAGCGGGAACCCGGAGTACTTC. It specifies CASTTSGNPEYF.

This chain links TRBV28 with TRBJ2-7; D might be TRBD1 (6 bases). The CDR3 length is 15 residues. V was clipped by 6 bases and J by 2 bases, with 17 bases between them. Germline V gives CDR1 MDHEN, CDR2 SYDVKM. The DNA of the CDR3 is TGTGCCAGCAGCCCCAGGGGAGTAAGTACCTACGAGCAGTACTTC. It is translated as CASSPRGVSTYEQYF.

This sequence joins TRBV5-1 and TRBJ2-2; weak D call: TRBD1 (6 bases). The V gene's germline CDR1 is SGHRS and CDR2 YFSETQ. This CDR3 is 14 amino acids long. Trimming took 6 bases from V and 0 from J, leaving 9 bases between them. This CDR3 is CASTGTTNTGELFF. The CDR3 DNA reads as TGCGCCAGCACCGGGACAACGAACACCGGGGAGCTGTTTTTT.

The chain uses TRBV5-6 and TRBJ2-3; TRBD2 matches at 7 bases. CDR1 and CDR2 (germline): SGHDT, YYEEEE. This CDR3 has 15 residues. J gave up 6 bases and V 2 bases, and 9 bases lay outside the gene matches. The CDR3 region is CASSFMGGSSDTQYF. The CDR3 bases are TGTGCCAGCAGCTTCATGGGGGGGAGTTCGGATACGCAGTATTTT. Using reference TRBV5-6 and TRBJ2-3 for the parts outside the CDR3, the full variable domain is DAGVTQSPTHLIKTRGQQVTLRCSPKSGHDTVSWYQQALGQGPQFIFQYYEEEERQRGNFPDRFSGHQFPNYSSELNVNALLLGDSALYLCASSFMGGSSDTQYFGPGTRLTVL.

This clone was seen a few times. This chain connects TRBV19 to TRBJ1-2, with TRBD1 matching 7 bases. CDR1 and CDR2 (germline): LNHDA, SQIVND (reference sequence). Trimming removed 5 bases from V and 4 bases from J; junction bases left unmatched: 10. The CDR3 has 15 residues. The CDR3 DNA is TGTGCCAGTAGTTCACAGGGGAGAAGAGGCTATGGCTACACCTTC. Amino acids: CASSSQGRRGYGYTF. Full variable domain (rest looked up from reference TRBV19 and TRBJ1-2): DGGITQSPKYLFRKEGQNVTLSCEQNLNHDAMYWYRQDPGQGLRLIYYSQIVNDFQKGDIAEGYSVSREKKESFPLTVTSAQKNPTAFYLCASSSQGRRGYGYTFGSGTRLTVV.

The chain is built from TRBV9 and TRBJ2-7; 9 bases match TRBD1. V dropped 3 bases and J dropped 5; count of bases not matched to a gene: 9. Germline loops: CDR1 SGDLS, CDR2 YYNGEE. This CDR3 has 15 residues. The CDR3 loop reads CASSARGRTGDEQYF. CDR3 sequence (DNA): TGTGCCAGCAGCGCCCGGGGTCGGACAGGGGACGAGCAGTACTTC.

The chain joins TRBV4-1 to TRBJ1-1; 10 nucleotides line up with TRBD1. J gave up 4 bases and V 2 bases, and 4 bases lay outside the gene matches. The CDR3 runs to 15 residues. CDR1 is MGHRA, CDR2 YSYEKL, per germline. The CDR3 DNA reads as TGCGCCAGCAGCCAACACGGACAGGGGGGCACTGAAGCTTTCTTT. Translation gives CASSQHGQGGTEAFF.

This clone was seen once. The J gene is TRBJ2-1, the V gene TRBV30; D is perhaps TRBD2 (6 bases). Trimming stripped 1 base from V and 6 bases from J, with 10 bases between. Germline V gene data show CDR1 as GTSNPN and CDR2 as SVGIG (reference sequence). This CDR3 comprises 13 residues. This CDR3 is CAWSAGVGNEQFF. In DNA form, the CDR3 reads TGTGCCTGGAGTGCGGGAGTCGGCAATGAGCAGTTCTTC. Drawing the rest from reference TRBV30 and TRBJ2-1, the complete variable domain is SQTIHQWPATLVQPVGSPLSLECTVEGTSNPNLYWYRQAAGRGLQLLFYSVGIGQISSEVPQNLSASRPQDRQFILSSKKLLLSDSGFYLCAWSAGVGNEQFFGPGTRLTVL.

The rearrangement links TRBV7-2 to TRBJ2-7, with TRBD2 identical over 7 bases. CDR1 is SGHTA and CDR2 is FQGNSA in the germline V gene. J gave up 7 bases and V 5 bases, and 8 bases lay outside the gene matches. The CDR3 is 13 residues long. The CDR3 region has the DNA TGTGCCAGCAGCCCTCCGGGAGGTCGGGAGCAGTACTTC. As protein: CASSPPGGREQYF.

The CDR3 nucleotides read TGTGCCAGCAGCTCAGGGGCCAGGGGGCGAGATACGCAGTATTTT. Protein product: CASSSGARGRDTQYF. This chain links TRBV7-3 with TRBJ2-3; TRBD1 matches 8 bases. Germline lookup yields CDR1 SGHTA and CDR2 FQGTGA. V shed 4 bases and J 5 bases; nucleotides not matched to a gene: 8. This CDR3 contains 15 residues.

This sequence joins TRBV5-1 and TRBJ2-6; D is unclear. The germline gives CDR1 SGHRS, CDR2 YFSETQ. The CDR3 sequence is 15 residues long. V was cut by 1 base and J by 2 bases, with 7 bases left in between. The CDR3 loop reads CASSLFAAGANVLTF. In DNA, the CDR3 is TGCGCCAGCAGCTTGTTTGCGGCTGGGGCCAACGTCCTGACTTTC.

This sequence joins TRBV7-2 and TRBJ2-1; the D gene is possibly TRBD1 (6 bases). Germline CDR1 reads SGHTA; CDR2 reads FQGNSA. V was shortened by 5 bases and J by 10 bases, with 18 bases between the two germline ends. The CDR3 has 14 residues. The CDR3 sequence is CASSDQPGTTEQFF. In nucleotides, the CDR3 is TGTGCCAGCAGCGACCAACCCGGGACAACCGAGCAGTTCTTC.

This chain connects TRBV5-1 to TRBJ1-4, with TRBD1 as a possible D gene (6 bases). Per germline, CDR1 SGHRS and CDR2 YFSETQ. The CDR3 has 14 amino acids. Trimming removed 5 bases at V and 7 bases at J, with 15 bases between. CDR3 in amino acids: CASSLQGSVEKLFF. The CDR3 nucleotides are TGCGCCAGCAGTTTACAGGGATCGGTTGAAAAACTGTTTTTT.

The chain is built from TRBV7-9 and TRBJ2-7, with D tentatively TRBD2 (6 bases). V was clipped by 6 bases and J by 4 bases, with 16 bases between them. The CDR3 contains 14 residues. Germline CDR1 SEHNR, CDR2 FQNEAQ (reference sequence). The CDR3 DNA sequence: TGTGCCAGCAGTGGATCTAGCGTTTGGTACGAGCAGTACTTC. This gives the protein CASSGSSVWYEQYF.

The chain combines TRBV7-2 with TRBJ2-5, with D perhaps matching TRBD1 (5 bases). The CDR3 is 14 residues long. CDR1 and CDR2 from the germline V gene are SGHTA and FQGNSA. Between the trimmed V and J ends, which lost 3 bases and 2 bases, there was a span of 10 bases. The DNA for the CDR3 is TGTGCCAGCAGCTTCGACAGCGCACAAGAGACCCAGTACTTC. This gives the protein CASSFDSAQETQYF.

The chain links TRBV27 to TRBJ2-7, with 10 bases fitting TRBD2. Per the germline V gene, CDR1 is MNHEY and CDR2 is SMNVEV (reference sequence). V lost 0 bases, J lost 7 bases, and 6 bases stayed unmatched. The CDR3 length is 15 residues. Written as DNA, the CDR3 is TGTGCCAGCAGTTTATCTCCTAGCGGGAGCTTTGAGCAGTACTTC. This encodes CASSLSPSGSFEQYF.